This T cell receptor beta chain is from a study of blood T cell repertoires in COVID-19. Researchers sorted participants into cohorts using their self-reported clinical history. CDR1 and CDR2 (germline): SGHRS, YFSETQ. V dropped 4 bases and J dropped 3; count of bases not matched to a gene: 9. The CDR3 contains 15 residues. Sequenced by immunoSEQ multiplex PCR; TCRdb stores in-frame clones only, minus some. The sample consists of about 260,000 clones, 75% to 90% of them appearing once. The specimen was PBMCs or T cells enriched from blood (not recorded which). This chain uses TRBV5-1 with TRBJ1-2; 7 bases map to TRBD1. This TCR was recovered from a young woman who had recovered from COVID-19. The CDR3 loop is CASSITGDRDYGYTF. The CDR3 coding sequence is TGCGCCAGCAGCATTACAGGGGATCGGGACTATGGCTACACCTTC.